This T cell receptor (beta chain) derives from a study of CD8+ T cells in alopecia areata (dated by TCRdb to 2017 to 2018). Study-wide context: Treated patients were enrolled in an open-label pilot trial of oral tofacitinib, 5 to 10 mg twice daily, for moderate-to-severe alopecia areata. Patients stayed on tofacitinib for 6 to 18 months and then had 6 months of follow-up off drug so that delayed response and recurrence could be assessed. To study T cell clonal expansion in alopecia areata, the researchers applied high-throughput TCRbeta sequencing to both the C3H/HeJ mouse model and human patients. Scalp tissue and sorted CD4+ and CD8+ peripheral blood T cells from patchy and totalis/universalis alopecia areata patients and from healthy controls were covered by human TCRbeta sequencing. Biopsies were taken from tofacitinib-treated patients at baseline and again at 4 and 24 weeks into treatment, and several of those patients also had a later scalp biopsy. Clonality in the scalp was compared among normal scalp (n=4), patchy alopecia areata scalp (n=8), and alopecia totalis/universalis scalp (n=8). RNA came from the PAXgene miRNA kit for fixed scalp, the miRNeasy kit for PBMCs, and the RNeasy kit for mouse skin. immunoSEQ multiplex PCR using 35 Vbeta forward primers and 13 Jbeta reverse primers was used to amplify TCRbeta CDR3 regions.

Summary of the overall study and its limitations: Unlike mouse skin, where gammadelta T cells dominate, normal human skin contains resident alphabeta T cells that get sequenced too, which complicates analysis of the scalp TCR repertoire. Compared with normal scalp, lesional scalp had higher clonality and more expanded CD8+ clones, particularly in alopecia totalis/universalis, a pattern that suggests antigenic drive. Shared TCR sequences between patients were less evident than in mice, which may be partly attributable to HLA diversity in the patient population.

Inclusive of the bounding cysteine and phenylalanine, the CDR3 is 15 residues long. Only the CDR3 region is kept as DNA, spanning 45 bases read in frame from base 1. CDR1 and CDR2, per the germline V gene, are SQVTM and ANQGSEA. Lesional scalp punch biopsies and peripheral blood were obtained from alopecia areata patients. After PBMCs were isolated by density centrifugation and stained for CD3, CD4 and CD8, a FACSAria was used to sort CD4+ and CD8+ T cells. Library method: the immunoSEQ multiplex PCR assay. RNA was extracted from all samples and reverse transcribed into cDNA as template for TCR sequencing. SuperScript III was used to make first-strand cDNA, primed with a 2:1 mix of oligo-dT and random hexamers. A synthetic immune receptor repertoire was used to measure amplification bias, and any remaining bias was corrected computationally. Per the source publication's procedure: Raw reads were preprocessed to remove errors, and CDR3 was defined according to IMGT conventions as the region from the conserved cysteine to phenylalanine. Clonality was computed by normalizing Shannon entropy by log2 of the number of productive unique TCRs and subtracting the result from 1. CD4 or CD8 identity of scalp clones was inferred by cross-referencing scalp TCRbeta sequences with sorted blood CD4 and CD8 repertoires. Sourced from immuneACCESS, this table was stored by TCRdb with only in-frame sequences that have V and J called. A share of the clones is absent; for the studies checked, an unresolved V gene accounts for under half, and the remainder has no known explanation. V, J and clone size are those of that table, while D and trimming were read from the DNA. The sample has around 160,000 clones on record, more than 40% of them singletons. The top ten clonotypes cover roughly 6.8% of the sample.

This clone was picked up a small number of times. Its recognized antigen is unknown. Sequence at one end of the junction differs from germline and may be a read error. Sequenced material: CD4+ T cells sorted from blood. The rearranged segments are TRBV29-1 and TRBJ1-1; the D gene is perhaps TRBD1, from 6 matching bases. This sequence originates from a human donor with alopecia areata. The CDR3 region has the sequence CSVVVPGQGNAEAFF. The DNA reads TGCAGCGTTGTGGTGCCGGGACAAGGGAACGCTGAAGCTTTCTTT. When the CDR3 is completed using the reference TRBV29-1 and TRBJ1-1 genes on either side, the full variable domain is SAVISQKPSRDICQRGTSLTIQCQVDSQVTMMFWYRQQPGQSLTLIATANQGSEATYESGFVIDKFPISRPNLTFSTLTVSNMSPEDSSIYLCSVVVPGQGNAEAFFGQGTRLTVV.